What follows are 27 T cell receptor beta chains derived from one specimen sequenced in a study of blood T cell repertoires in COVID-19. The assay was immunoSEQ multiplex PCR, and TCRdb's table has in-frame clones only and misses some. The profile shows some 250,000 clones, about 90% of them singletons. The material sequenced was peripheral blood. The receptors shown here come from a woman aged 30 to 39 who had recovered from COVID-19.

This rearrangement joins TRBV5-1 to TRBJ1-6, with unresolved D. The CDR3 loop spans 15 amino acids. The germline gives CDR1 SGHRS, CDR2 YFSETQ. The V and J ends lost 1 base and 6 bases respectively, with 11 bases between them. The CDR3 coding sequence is TGCGCCAGCAGCTTGCAAACACAGACTAATTCACCCCTCCACTTT. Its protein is CASSLQTQTNSPLHF.

DNA of the CDR3: TGTGCCACCAACTCCCGACAGTCACCTGGAAACACCATATATTTT. Amino acids: CATNSRQSPGNTIYF. The chain uses TRBV15 and TRBJ1-3, with D tentatively TRBD1 (5 bases). Trimming removed 7 bases at V and 2 bases at J, with 15 bases between. The CDR3 totals 15 residues. CDR1 is LNHNV, CDR2 YYDKDF, per germline (reference sequence).

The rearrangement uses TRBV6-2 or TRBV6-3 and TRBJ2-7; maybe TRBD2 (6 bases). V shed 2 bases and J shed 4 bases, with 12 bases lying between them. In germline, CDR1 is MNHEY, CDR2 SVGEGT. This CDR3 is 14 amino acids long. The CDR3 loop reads CASSYGGDSYEQYF. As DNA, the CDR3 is TGTGCCAGCAGTTACGGCGGGGACTCTTACGAGCAGTACTTC.

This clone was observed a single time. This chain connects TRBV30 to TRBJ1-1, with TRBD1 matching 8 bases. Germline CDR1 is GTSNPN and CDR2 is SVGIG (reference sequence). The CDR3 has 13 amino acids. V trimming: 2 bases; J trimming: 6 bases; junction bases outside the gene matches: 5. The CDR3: CAWSRGTGPEAFF. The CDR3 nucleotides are TGTGCCTGGAGTCGTGGGACAGGTCCTGAAGCTTTCTTT.

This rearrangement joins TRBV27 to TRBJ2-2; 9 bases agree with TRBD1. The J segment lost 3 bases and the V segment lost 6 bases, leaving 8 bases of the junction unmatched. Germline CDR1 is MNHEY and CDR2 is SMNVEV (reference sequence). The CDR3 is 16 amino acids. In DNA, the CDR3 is TGTGCCAGCAGGACACAGGGGGCGCAGGACACCGGGGAGCTGTTTTTT. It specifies CASRTQGAQDTGELFF.

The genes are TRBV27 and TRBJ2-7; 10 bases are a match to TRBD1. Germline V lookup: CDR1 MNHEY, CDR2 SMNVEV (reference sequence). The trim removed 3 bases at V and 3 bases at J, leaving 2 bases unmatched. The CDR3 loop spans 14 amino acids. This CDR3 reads CASSFRDRGYEQYF. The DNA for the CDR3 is TGTGCCAGCAGTTTCCGGGACAGGGGCTACGAGCAGTACTTC.

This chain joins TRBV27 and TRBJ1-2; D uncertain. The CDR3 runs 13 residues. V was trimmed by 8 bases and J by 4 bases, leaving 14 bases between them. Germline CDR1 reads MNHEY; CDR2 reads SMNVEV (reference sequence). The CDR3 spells CASGQRNTYGYTF. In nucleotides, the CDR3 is TGTGCCAGCGGTCAGCGAAACACCTATGGCTACACCTTC.

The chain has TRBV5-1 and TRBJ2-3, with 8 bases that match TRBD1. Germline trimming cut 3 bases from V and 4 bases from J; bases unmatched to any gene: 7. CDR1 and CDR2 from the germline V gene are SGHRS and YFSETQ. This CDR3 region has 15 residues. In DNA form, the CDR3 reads TGCGCCAGCAGCTCGACAGGGGTAGCGGCAGATACGCAGTATTTT. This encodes CASSSTGVAADTQYF.

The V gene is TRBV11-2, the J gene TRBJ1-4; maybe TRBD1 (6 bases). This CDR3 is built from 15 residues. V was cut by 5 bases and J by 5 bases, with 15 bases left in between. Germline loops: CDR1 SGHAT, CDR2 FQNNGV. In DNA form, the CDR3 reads TGTGCCAGCAGCAAAGATGGACAGTTAAATGAAAAACTGTTTTTT. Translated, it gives CASSKDGQLNEKLFF. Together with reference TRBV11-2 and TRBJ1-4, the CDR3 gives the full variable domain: EAGVAQSPRYKIIEKRQSVAFWCNPISGHATLYWYQQILGQGPKLLIQFQNNGVVDDSQLPKDRFSAERLKGVDSTLKIQPAKLEDSAVYLCASSKDGQLNEKLFFGSGTQLSVL.

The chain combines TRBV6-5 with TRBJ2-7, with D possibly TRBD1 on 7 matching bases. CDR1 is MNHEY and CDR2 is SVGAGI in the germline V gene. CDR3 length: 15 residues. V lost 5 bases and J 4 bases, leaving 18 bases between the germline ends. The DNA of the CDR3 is TGTGCCAGCAGTCACGGAGTGACAGGGAGGTACGAGCAGTACTTC. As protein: CASSHGVTGRYEQYF.

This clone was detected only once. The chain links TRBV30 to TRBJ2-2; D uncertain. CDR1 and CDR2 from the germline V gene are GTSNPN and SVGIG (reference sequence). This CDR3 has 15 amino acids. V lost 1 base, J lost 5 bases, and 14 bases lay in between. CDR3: CAWSARVLRTGELFF. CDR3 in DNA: TGTGCCTGGAGTGCCCGGGTATTGAGGACCGGGGAGCTGTTTTTT.

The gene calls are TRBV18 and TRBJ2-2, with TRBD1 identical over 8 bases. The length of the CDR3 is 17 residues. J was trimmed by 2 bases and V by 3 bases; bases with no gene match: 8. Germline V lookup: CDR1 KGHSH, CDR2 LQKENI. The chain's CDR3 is CASSPNQGALNTGELFF. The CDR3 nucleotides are TGTGCCAGCTCACCCAACCAGGGGGCCTTAAACACCGGGGAGCTGTTTTTT.

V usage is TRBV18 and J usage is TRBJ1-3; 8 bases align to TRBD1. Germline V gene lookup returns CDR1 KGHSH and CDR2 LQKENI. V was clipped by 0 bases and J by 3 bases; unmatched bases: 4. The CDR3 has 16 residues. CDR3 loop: CASSPPDRDFGNTIYF. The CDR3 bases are TGTGCCAGCTCACCACCGGACAGGGACTTTGGAAACACCATATATTTT.

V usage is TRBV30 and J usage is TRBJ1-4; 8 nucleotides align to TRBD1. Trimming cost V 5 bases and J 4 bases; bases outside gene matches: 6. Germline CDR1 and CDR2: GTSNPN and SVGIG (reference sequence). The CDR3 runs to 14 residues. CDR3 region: CAWSPGQVNEKLFF. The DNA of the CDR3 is TGTGCCTGGTCACCGGGACAGGTTAATGAAAAACTGTTTTTT. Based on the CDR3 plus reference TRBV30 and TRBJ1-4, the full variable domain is SQTIHQWPATLVQPVGSPLSLECTVEGTSNPNLYWYRQAAGRGLQLLFYSVGIGQISSEVPQNLSASRPQDRQFILSSKKLLLSDSGFYLCAWSPGQVNEKLFFGSGTQLSVL.

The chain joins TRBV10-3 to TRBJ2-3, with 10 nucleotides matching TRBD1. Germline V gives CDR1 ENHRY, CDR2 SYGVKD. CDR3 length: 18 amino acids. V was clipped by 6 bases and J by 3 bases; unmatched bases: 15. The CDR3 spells CAISPQSTGTGVTDTQYF. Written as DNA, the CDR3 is TGTGCCATCAGCCCCCAATCAACCGGGACAGGGGTTACAGATACGCAGTATTTT.

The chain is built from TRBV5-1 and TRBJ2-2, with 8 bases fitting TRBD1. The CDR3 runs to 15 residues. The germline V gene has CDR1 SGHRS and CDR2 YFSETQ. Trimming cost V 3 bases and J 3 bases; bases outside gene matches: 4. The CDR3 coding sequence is TGCGCCAGCAGCTCCCAGGGGGCGGACACCGGGGAGCTGTTTTTT. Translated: CASSSQGADTGELFF.

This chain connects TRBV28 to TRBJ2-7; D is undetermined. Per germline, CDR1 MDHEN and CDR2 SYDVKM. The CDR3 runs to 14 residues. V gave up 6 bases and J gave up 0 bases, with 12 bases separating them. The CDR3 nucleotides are TGTGCCAGCAGCTCCCCAGGTGACTCCTACGAGCAGTACTTC. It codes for CASSSPGDSYEQYF.

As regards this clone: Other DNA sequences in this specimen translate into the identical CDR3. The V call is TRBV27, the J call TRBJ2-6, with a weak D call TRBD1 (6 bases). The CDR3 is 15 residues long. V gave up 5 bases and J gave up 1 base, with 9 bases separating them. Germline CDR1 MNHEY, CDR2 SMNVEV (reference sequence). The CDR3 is CASSLTGSGANVLTF. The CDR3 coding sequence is TGTGCCAGCAGTCTCACAGGGTCTGGGGCCAACGTCCTGACTTTC.

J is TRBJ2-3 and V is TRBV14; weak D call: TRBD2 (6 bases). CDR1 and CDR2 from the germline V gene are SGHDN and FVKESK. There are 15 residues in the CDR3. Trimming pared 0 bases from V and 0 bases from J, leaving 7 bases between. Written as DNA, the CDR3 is TGTGCCAGCAGCCAAGATCGGGGGAGCACAGATACGCAGTATTTT. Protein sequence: CASSQDRGSTDTQYF.

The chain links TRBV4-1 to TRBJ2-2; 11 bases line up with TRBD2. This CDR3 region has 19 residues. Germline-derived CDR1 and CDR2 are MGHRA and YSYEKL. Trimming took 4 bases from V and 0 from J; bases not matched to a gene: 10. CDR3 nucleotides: TGCGCCAGCAGCCGAGATTCTAGCGGGGGGTCAGCGAACACCGGGGAGCTGTTTTTT. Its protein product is CASSRDSSGGSANTGELFF.

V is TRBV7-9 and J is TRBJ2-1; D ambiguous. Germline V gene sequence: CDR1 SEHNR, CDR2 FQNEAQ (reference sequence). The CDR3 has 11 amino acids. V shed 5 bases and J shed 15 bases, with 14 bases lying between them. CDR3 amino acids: CASSPDPQVFF. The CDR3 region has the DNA TGTGCCAGCAGCCCTGACCCTCAGGTGTTCTTC.

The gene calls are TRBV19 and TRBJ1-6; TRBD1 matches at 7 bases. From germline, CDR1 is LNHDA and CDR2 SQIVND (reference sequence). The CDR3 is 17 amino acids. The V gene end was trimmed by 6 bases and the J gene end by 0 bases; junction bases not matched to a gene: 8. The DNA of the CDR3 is TGTGCCAGTAGAGACAGGGTCAGGTACTCCTATAATTCACCCCTCCACTTT. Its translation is CASRDRVRYSYNSPLHF. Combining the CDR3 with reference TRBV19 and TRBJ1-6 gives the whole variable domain DGGITQSPKYLFRKEGQNVTLSCEQNLNHDAMYWYRQDPGQGLRLIYYSQIVNDFQKGDIAEGYSVSREKKESFPLTVTSAQKNPTAFYLCASRDRVRYSYNSPLHFGNGTRLTVT.

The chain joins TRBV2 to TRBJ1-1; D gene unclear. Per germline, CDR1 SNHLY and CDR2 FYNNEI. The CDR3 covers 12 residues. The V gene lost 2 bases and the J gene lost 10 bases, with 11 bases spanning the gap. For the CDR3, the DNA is TGTGCCAGCAGTGAACGGGTGCTTAGAGCTTTCTTT. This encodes CASSERVLRAFF.

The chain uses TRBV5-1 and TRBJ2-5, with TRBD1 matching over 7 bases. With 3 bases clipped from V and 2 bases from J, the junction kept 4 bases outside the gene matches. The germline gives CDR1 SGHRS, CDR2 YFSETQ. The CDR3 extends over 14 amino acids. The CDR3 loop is CASSWGTVQETQYF. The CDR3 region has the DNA TGCGCCAGCAGCTGGGGGACAGTACAAGAGACCCAGTACTTC.

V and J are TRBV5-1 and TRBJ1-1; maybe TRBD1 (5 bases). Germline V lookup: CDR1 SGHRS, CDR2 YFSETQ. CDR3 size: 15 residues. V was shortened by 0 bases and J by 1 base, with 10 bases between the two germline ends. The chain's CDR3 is CASSLVGGANTEAFF. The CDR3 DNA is TGCGCCAGCAGCTTGGTTGGAGGGGCGAACACTGAAGCTTTCTTT.

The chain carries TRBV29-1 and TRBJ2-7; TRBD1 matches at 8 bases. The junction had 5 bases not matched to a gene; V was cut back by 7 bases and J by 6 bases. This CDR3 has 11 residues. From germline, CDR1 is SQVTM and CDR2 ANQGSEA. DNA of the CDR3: TGCAGCGCCTTCACAGGGGGCGAGCAGTACTTC. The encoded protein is CSAFTGGEQYF.

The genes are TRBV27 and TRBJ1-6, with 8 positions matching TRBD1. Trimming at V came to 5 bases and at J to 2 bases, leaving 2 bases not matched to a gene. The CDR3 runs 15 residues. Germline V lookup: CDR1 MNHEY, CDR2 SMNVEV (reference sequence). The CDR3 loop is CASSDRGPYNSPLHF. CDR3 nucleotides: TGTGCCAGCAGTGACAGGGGACCCTATAATTCACCCCTCCACTTT.